The 2 T cell receptor beta chains below were found in one sample sequenced in a study of glioma-infiltrating T cells after dendritic cell vaccination. Sequencing was performed with immunoSEQ multiplex PCR; in TCRdb, only in-frame clones are kept and a portion is missing. The profile shows approximately 91,000 clones, 75% to 90% of them singletons. Time point: after dendritic cell vaccination, including at tumor progression/relapse. The material was blood, obtained after dendritic cell vaccination. These receptors originate from a human donor with glioblastoma.

The J gene is TRBJ2-1, the V gene TRBV6-5; D possibly corresponds to TRBD2 (5 bases). The V end was cut by 4 bases, the J end by 5 bases, with 18 bases between. CDR3 length: 16 amino acids. Looked up from germline, CDR1 is MNHEY and CDR2 is SVGAGI. This CDR3 is CASSLIIRSGNNEQFF. CDR3 DNA sequence: TGTGCCAGCAGTTTAATAATCCGATCCGGGAACAATGAGCAGTTCTTC.

V gene TRBV29-1 combines with J gene TRBJ2-2, with D perhaps matching TRBD2 (5 bases). Germline-derived CDR1 and CDR2 are SQVTM and ANQGSEA. The CDR3 loop spans 13 amino acids. V gave up 4 bases and J gave up 6 bases, with 12 bases separating them. The CDR3 nucleotides are TGCAGCGTTGGGATAGCGCTCTCCGGGGAGCTGTTTTTT. Residues: CSVGIALSGELFF.